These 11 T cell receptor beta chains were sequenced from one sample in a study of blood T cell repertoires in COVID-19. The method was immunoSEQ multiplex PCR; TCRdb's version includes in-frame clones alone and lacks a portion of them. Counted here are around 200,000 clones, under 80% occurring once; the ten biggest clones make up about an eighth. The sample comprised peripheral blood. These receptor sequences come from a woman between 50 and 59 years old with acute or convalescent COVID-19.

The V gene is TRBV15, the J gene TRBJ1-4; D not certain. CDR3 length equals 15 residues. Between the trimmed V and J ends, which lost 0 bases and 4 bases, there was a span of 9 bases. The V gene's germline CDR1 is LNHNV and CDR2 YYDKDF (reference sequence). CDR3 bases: TGTGCCACCAGCAGAGATACCACAGTTAATGAAAAACTGTTTTTT. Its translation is CATSRDTTVNEKLFF.

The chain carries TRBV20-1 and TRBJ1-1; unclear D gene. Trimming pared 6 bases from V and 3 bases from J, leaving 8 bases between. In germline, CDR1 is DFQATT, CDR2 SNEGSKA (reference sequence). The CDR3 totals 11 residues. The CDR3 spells CSAPEHTEAFF. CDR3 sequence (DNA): TGCAGTGCCCCGGAGCACACTGAAGCTTTCTTT.

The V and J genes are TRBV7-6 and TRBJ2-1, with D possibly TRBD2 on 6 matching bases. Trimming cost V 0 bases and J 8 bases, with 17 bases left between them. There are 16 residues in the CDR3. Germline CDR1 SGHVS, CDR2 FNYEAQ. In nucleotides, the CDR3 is TGTGCCAGCAGCTTAGCGCACGGGGGAGTGGTGGATGAGCAGTTCTTC. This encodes CASSLAHGGVVDEQFF.

In nucleotides, the CDR3 is TGTGCCAGCAGCTTGGAAAGCGGCCCGACCTACGAGCAGTACTTC. This gives the protein CASSLESGPTYEQYF. The chain couples TRBV11-2 to TRBJ2-7; TRBD2 is a possible D gene (5 bases). The CDR3 is made up of 15 amino acids. V lost 3 bases to trimming and J lost 2 bases, with 14 bases between them. The germline CDR1 and CDR2 sequences are SGHAT and FQNNGV.

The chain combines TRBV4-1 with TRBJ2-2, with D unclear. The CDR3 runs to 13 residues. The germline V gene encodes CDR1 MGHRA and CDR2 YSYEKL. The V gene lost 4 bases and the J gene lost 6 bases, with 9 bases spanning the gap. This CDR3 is CASSPLRPGELFF. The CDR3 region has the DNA TGCGCCAGCAGCCCCCTACGTCCCGGGGAGCTGTTTTTT.

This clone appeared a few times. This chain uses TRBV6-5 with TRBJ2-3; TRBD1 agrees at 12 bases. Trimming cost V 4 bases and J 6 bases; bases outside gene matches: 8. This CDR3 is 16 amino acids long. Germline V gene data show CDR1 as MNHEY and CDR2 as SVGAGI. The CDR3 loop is CASSSAGTGGVDTQYF. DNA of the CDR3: TGTGCCAGCAGTTCAGCTGGGACAGGGGGCGTGGATACGCAGTATTTT.

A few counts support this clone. CDR3 DNA sequence: TGCAGCGTTGAATCCGGGGGCGGGGGAACTGAAGCTTTCTTT. Protein: CSVESGGGGTEAFF. The gene calls are TRBV29-1 and TRBJ1-1; D may be TRBD1 (6 bases). The CDR3 is 14 amino acids. Germline V lookup: CDR1 SQVTM, CDR2 ANQGSEA. V dropped 2 bases and J dropped 5 bases, with 15 bases sitting between them.

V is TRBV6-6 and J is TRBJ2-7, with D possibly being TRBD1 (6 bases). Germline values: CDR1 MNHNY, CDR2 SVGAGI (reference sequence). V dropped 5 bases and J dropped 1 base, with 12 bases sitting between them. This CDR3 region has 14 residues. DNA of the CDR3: TGTGCCAGCAGTGGGCAGGGGTCATCCTACGAGCAGTACTTC. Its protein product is CASSGQGSSYEQYF.

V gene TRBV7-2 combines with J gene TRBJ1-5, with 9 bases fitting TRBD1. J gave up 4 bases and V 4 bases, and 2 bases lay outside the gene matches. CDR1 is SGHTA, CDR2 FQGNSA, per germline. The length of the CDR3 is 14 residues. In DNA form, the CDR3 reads TGTGCCAGCAGCTCCGACAGGGGGAATCAGCCCCAGCATTTT. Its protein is CASSSDRGNQPQHF. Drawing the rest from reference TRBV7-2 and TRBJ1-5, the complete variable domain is GAGVSQSPSNKVTEKGKDVELRCDPISGHTALYWYRQSLGQGLEFLIYFQGNSAPDKSGLPSDRFSAERTGGSVSTLTIQRTQQEDSAVYLCASSSDRGNQPQHFGDGTRLSIL.

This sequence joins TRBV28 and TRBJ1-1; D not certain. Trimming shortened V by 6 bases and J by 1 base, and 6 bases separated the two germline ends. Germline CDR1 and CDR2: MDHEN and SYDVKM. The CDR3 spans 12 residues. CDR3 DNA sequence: TGTGCCAGCAGGGGCTGGAACACTGAAGCTTTCTTT. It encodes CASRGWNTEAFF.

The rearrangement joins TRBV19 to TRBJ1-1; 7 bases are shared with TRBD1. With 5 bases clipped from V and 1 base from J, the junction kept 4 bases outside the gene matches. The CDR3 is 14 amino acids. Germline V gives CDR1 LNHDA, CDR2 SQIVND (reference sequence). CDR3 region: CASSPDRRNTEAFF. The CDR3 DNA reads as TGTGCCAGTAGTCCGGACAGGAGGAACACTGAAGCTTTCTTT.